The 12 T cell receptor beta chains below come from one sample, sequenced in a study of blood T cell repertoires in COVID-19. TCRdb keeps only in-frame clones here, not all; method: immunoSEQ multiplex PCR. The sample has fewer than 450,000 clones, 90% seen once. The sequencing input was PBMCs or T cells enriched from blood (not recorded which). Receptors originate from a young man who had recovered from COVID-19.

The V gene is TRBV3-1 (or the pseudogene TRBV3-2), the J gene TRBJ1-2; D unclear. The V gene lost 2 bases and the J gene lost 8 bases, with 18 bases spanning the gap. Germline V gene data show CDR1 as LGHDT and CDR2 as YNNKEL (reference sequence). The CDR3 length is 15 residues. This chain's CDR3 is CASSQPLSGGAGYTF. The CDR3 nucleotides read TGTGCCAGCAGCCAACCTCTGTCGGGAGGAGCGGGCTACACCTTC.

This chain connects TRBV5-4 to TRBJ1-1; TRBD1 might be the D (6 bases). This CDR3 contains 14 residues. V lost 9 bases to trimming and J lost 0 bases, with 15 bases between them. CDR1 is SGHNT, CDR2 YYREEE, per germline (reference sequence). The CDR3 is CATSRGMMNTEAFF. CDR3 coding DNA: TGTGCCACGAGCAGGGGAATGATGAACACTGAAGCTTTCTTT.

CDR3 DNA sequence: TGTGCCAGCAGACTCTTGAGGATTGTGCGGGACCAGCCCCAGCATTTT. Its protein product is CASRLLRIVRDQPQHF. The chain carries TRBV7-2 and TRBJ1-5; D perhaps matches TRBD1 (5 bases). This CDR3 contains 16 residues. The V and J ends lost 6 bases and 7 bases respectively, with 22 bases between them. In germline, CDR1 is SGHTA, CDR2 FQGNSA.

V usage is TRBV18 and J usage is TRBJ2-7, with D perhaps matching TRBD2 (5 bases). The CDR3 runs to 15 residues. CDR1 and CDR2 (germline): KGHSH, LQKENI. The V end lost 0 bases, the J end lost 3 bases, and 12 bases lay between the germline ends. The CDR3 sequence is CASSPPSAPFYEQYF. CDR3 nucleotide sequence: TGTGCCAGCTCACCACCTAGCGCCCCATTCTACGAGCAGTACTTC. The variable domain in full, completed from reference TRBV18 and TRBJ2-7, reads NAGVMQNPRHLVRRRGQEARLRCSPMKGHSHVYWYRQLPEEGLKFMVYLQKENIIDESGMPKERFSAEFPKEGPSILRIQQVVRGDSAAYFCASSPPSAPFYEQYFGPGTRLTVT.

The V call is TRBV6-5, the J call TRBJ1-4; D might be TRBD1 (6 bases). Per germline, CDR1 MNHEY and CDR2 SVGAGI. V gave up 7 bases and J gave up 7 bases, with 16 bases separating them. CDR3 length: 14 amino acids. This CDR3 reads CASTVNRVGEKLFF. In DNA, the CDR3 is TGTGCCAGCACCGTAAACAGGGTGGGTGAAAAACTGTTTTTT.

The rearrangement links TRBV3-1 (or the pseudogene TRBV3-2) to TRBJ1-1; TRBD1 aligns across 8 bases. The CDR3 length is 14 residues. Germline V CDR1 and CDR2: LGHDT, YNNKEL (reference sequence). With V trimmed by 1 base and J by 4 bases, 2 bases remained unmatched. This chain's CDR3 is CASSQATGGTEAFF. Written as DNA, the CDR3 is TGTGCCAGCAGCCAAGCTACAGGGGGCACTGAAGCTTTCTTT.

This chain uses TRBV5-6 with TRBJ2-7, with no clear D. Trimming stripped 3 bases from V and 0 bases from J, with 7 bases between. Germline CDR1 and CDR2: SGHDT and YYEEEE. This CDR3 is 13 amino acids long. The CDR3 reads CASSSLSSYEQYF. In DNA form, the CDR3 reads TGTGCCAGCAGCTCCCTCAGCTCCTACGAGCAGTACTTC.

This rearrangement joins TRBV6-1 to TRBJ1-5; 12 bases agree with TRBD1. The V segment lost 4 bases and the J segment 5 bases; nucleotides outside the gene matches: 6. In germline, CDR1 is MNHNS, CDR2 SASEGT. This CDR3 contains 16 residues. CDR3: CASSAWDRGRDQPQHF. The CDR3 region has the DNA TGTGCCAGCAGTGCCTGGGACAGGGGGCGAGATCAGCCCCAGCATTTT.

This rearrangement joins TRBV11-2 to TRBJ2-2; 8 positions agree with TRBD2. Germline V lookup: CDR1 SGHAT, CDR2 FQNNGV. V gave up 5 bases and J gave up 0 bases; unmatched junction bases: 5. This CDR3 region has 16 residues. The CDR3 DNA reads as TGTGCCAGCAGCCCACTTAGCGGGGCGAACACCGGGGAGCTGTTTTTT. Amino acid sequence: CASSPLSGANTGELFF.

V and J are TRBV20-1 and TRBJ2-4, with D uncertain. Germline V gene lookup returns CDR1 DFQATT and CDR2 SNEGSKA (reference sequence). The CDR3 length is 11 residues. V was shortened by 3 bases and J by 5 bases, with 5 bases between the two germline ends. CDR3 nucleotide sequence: TGCAGTGCTAGTCAGGAAAACATTCAGTACTTC. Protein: CSASQENIQYF.

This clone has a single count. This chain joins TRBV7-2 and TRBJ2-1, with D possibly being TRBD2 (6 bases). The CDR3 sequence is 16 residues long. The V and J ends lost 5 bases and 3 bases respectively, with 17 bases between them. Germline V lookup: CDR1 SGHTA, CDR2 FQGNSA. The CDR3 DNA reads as TGTGCCAGCAGCCTTCTGACGGGAGCGGTCTACAATGAGCAGTTCTTC. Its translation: CASSLLTGAVYNEQFF.

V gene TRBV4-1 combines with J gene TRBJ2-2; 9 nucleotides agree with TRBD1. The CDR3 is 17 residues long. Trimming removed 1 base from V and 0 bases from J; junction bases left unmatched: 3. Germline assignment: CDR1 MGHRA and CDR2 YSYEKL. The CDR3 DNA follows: TGCGCCAGCAGCCAAGTTGGACAGGGGACGAACACCGGGGAGCTGTTTTTT. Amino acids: CASSQVGQGTNTGELFF.